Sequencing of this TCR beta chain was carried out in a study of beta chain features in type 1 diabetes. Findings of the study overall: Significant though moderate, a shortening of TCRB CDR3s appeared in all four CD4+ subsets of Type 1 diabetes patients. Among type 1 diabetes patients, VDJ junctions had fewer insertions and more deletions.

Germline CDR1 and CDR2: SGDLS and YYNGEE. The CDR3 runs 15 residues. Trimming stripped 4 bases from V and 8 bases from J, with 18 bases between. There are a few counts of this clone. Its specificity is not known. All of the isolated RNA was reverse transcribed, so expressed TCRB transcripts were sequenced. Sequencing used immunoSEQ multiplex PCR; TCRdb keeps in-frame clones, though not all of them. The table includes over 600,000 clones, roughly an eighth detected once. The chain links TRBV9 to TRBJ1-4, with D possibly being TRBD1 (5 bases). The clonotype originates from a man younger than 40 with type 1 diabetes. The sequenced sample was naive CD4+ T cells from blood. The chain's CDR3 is CASSLGGVQGEKLFF. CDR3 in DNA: TGTGCCAGCAGCCTCGGAGGGGTCCAGGGAGAAAAACTGTTTTTT. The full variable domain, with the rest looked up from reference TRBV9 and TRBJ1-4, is DSGVTQTPKHLITATGQRVTLRCSPRSGDLSVYWYQQSLDQGLQFLIQYYNGEERAKGNILERFSAQQFPDLHSELNLSSLELGDSALYFCASSLGGVQGEKLFFGSGTQLSVL.